The sequence of this T cell receptor (beta chain) was determined in a study of shared clonotypes between healthy human individuals. The CDR3 is 12 residues long. J lost 6 bases, V lost 7 bases, and 3 bases had no gene match. Germline-derived CDR1 and CDR2 are MGHDK and SYGVNS. Assay: immunoSEQ multiplex PCR; the TCRdb copy retains only in-frame clones and omits some. The sample contains 1,400,000 or so clones, approximately 98.5% of which appear only once. The clonotype comes from a man aged 25 to 40 in good health. V and J are TRBV25-1 and TRBJ2-7; the match to TRBD1 covers 10 bases. Sequenced sample: naive CD4+ T cells sorted from blood. The subset: CD45RA+ positively selected. CDR3 region: CASTRDRGEQYF. CDR3 sequence (DNA): TGTGCCAGCACCCGGGACAGGGGCGAGCAGTACTTC.